The source of this TCR beta chain is a study of T-cell reconstitution after alpha-beta-depleted transplantation in children. The study, taken as a whole, reports: After transplant, at about two months, alpha-beta T cells were reportedly derived from several hundred expanded graft clones. T-cell counts and diversity at one year post-transplant came mainly from newly produced T cells.

This clonotype appeared a few times. The antigen remains undetermined. Molecular barcoding with unique molecular identifiers was used for the TCRbeta library. TCRdb reprocessed the PCR reads via MiXCR and lists one record per CDR3 protein. The repertoire holds 250,000 to 400,000 distinct CDR3 sequences, with approximately 23% as singletons. The length of the CDR3 is 16 residues. CDR1 and CDR2 from the germline V gene are LNHNV and YYDKDF (reference sequence). V was trimmed by 6 bases and J by 5 bases, leaving 22 bases between them. The sequence was collected from a male patient aged 5 to 17 who had a stem cell transplant for acute lymphoblastic leukemia, so the T cells may come from the graft donor. The rearrangement joins TRBV15 to TRBJ2-5, with D perhaps matching TRBD2 (6 bases). The material was PBMCs, mostly from graft donor cells, obtained 180 days after TCRalphabeta/CD19-depleted stem cell transplant. The CDR3 is CATSNREYLFSETQYF. The CDR3, as DNA: TGTGCCACCAGTAATCGGGAGTACCTTTTTTCGGAGACCCAGTACTTC.